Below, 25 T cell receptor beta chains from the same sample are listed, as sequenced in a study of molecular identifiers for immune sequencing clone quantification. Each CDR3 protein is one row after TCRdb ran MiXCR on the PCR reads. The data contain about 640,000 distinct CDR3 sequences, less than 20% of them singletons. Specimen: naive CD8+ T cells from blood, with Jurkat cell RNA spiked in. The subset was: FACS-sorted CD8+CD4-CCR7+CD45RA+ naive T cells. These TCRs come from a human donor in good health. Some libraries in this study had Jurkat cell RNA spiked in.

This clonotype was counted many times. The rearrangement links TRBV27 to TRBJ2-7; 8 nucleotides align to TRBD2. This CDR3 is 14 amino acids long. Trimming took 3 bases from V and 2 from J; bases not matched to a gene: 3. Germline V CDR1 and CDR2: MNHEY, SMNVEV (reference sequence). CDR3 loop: CASSFREGTYEQYF. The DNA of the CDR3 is TGTGCCAGCAGTTTCCGGGAGGGCACCTACGAGCAGTACTTC.

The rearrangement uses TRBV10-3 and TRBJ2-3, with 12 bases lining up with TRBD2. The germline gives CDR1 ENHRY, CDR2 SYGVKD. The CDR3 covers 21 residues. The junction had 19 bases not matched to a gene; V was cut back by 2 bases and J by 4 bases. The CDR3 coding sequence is TGTGCCATCAGTGAGCCGTTGACTAGCGGGAGATACTGGGCTAGCGCAGATACGCAGTATTTT. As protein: CAISEPLTSGRYWASADTQYF.

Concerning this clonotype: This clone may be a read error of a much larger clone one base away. Here the CDR3 reads CASSIAYGGEQYF. The CDR3 region has the DNA TGTGCCAGCAGTATCGCTTACGGAGGGGAGCAGTACTTC. The V and J genes are TRBV27 and TRBJ2-7; perhaps TRBD2 as D (6 bases). Germline CDR1 MNHEY, CDR2 SMNVEV (reference sequence). This CDR3 contains 13 residues. V lost 5 bases to trimming and J lost 7 bases, with 15 bases between them.

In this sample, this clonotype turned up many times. The CDR3 nucleotides read TGTGCCAGCAGCTTGGAGGTCGGGGGGGTTCCTCCCTATGGCTACACCTTC. As protein: CASSLEVGGVPPYGYTF. The rearrangement links TRBV5-5 to TRBJ1-2, with D perhaps matching TRBD1 (5 bases). Germline V gives CDR1 SGHKS, CDR2 YYEKEE (reference sequence). The CDR3 covers 17 residues. Trimming took off 0 bases at V and 4 bases at J, with 19 bases between the two ends.

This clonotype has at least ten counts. CDR3 bases: TGTGCCAGCAGGACCGATAGGACTAGCCTGGGTAACTCCTACGAGCAGTACTTC. Translating gives CASRTDRTSLGNSYEQYF. The chain recombines TRBV28 with TRBJ2-7; 8 bases are shared with TRBD2. Per the germline V gene, CDR1 is MDHEN and CDR2 is SYDVKM. V shed 6 bases, J shed 0 bases, and the junction held 16 bases outside the gene matches. This CDR3 has 18 amino acids.

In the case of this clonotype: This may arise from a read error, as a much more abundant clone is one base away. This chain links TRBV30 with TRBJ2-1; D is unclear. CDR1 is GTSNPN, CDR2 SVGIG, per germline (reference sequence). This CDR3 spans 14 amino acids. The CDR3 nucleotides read TGTGCCTGGGGTGTAGGTCAGCTGAACAATGAGCAGTTCTTC. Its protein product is CAWGVGQLNNEQFF. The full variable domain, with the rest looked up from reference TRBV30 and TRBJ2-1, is SQTIHQWPATLVQPVGSPLSLECTVEGTSNPNLYWYRQAAGRGLQLLFYSVGIGQISSEVPQNLSASRPQDRQFILSSKKLLLSDSGFYLCAWGVGQLNNEQFFGPGTRLTVL.

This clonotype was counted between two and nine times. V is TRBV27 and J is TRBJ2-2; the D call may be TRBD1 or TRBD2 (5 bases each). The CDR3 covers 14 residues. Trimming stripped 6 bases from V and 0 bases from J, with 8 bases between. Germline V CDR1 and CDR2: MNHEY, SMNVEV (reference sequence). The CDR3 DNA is TGTGCCAGCAGGGGGGACGCGAACACCGGGGAGCTGTTTTTT. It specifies CASRGDANTGELFF.

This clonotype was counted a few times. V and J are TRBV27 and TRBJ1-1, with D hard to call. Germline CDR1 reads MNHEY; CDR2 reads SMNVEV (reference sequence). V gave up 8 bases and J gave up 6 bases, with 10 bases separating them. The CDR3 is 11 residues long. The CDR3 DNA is TGTGCCAGCCAGGAAGGGTCTGAAGCTTTCTTT. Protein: CASQEGSEAFF.

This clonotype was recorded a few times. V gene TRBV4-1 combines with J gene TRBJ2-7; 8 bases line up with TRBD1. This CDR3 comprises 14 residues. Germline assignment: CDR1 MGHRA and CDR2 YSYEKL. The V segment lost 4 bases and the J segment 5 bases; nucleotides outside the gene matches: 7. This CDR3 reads CASSRTGSGDEQYF. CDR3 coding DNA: TGCGCCAGCAGCCGGACAGGGTCAGGGGACGAGCAGTACTTC.

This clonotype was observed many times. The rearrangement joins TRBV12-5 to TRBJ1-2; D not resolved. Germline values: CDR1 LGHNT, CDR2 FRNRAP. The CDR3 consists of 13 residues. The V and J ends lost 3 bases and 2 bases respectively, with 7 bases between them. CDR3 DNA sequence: TGTGCTAGTGGTTTATGGGAGAACTATGGCTACACCTTC. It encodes CASGLWENYGYTF.

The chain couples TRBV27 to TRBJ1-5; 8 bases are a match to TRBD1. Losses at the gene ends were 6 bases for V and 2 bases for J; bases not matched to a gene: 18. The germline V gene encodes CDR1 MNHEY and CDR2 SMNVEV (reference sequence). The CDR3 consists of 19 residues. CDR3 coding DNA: TGTGCCAGCAGCCTCTCCCCAGGGGGCCCGCGGGATGGCAATCAGCCCCAGCATTTT. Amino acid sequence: CASSLSPGGPRDGNQPQHF.

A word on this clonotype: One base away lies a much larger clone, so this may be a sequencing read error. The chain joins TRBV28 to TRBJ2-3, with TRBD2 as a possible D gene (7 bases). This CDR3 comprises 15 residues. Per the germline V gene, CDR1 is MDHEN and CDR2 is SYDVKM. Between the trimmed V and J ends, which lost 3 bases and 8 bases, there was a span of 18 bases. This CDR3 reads CASSLGAGVAGTQYF. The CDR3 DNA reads TGTGCCAGCAGTTTGGGGGCGGGAGTGGCAGGTACGCAGTATTTT.

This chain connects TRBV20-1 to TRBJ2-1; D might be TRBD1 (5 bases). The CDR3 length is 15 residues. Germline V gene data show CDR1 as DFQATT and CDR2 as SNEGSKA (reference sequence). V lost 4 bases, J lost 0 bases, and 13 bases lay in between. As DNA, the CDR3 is TGCAGTGCTATCCCCTCGCAGGGCTCCTACAATGAGCAGTTCTTC. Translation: CSAIPSQGSYNEQFF.

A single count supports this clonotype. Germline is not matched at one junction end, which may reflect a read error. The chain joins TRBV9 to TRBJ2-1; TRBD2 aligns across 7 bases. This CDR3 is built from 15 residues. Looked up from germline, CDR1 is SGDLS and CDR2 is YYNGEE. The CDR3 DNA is TGTGTCAGCAGCGTAGACGGGACTACCTACAATGAGCAGTTCTTC. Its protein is CVSSVDGTTYNEQFF. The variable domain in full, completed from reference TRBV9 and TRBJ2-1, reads DSGVTQTPKHLITATGQRVTLRCSPRSGDLSVYWYQQSLDQGLQFLIQYYNGEERAKGNILERFSAQQFPDLHSELNLSSLELGDSALYFCVSSVDGTTYNEQFFGPGTRLTVL.

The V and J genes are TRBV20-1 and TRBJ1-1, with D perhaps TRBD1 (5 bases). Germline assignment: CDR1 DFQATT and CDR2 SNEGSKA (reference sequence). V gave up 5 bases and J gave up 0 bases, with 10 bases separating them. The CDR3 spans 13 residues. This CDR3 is CSAPGAMNTEAFF. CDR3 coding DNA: TGCAGTGCTCCCGGGGCAATGAACACTGAAGCTTTCTTT.

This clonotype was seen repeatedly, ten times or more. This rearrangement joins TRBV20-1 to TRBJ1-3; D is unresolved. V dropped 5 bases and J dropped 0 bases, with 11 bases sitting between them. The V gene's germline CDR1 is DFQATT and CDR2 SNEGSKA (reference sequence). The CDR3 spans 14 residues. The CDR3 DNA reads TGCAGTGCTGTCGGACGGTCCTCTGGAAACACCATATATTTT. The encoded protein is CSAVGRSSGNTIYF.

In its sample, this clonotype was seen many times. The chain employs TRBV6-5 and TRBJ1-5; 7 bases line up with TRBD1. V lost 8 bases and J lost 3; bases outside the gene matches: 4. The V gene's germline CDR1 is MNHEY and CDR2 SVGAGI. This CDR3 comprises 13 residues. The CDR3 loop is CASQTGYNQPQHF. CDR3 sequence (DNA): TGTGCCAGCCAGACAGGGTACAATCAGCCCCAGCATTTT.

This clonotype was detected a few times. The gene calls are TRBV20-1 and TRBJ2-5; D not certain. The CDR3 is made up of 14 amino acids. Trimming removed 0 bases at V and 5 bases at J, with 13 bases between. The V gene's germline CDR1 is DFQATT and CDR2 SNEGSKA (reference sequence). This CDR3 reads CSARDTDLPETQYF. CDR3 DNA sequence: TGCAGTGCTAGAGATACCGACCTTCCGGAGACCCAGTACTTC.

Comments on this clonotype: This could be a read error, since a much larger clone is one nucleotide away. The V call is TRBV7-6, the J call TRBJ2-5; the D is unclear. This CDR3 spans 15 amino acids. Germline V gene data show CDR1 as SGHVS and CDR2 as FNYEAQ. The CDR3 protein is CASSLERAGQGTQYF. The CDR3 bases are TGTGCCAGCAGCTTAGAAAGGGCAGGCCAAGGGACCCAGTACTTC.

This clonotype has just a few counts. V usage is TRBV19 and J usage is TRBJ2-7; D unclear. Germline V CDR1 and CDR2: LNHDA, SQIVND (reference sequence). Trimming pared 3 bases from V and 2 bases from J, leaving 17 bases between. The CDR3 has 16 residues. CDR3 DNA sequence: TGTGCCAGTAGTATTTATTGGACCTCGCTTGCCTACGAGCAGTACTTC. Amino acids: CASSIYWTSLAYEQYF.

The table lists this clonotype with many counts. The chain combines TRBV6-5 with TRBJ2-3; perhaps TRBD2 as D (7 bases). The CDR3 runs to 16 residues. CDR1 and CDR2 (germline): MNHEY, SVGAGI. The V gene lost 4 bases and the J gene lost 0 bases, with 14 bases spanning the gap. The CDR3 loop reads CASSFSGGPSTDTQYF. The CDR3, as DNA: TGTGCCAGCAGTTTTTCGGGGGGCCCAAGCACAGATACGCAGTATTTT.

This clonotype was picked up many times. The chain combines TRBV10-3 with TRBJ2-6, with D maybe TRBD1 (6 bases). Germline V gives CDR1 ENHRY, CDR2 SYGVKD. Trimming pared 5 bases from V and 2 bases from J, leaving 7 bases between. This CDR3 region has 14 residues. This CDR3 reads CAISQGTGANVLTF. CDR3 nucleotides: TGTGCCATCAGTCAGGGGACTGGGGCCAACGTCCTGACTTTC.

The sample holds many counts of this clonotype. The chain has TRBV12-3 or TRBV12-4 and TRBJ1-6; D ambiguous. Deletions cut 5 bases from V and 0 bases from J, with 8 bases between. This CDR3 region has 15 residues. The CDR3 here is CASSPLPSYNSPLHF. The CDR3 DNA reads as TGTGCCAGCAGTCCCCTCCCCTCCTATAATTCACCCCTCCACTTT.

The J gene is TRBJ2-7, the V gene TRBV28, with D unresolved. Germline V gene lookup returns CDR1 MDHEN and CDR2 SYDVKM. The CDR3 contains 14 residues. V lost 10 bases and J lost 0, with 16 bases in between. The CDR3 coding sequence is TGTGCCACCCTCCTCCCCGAGAGCTCCTACGAGCAGTACTTC. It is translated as CATLLPESSYEQYF.

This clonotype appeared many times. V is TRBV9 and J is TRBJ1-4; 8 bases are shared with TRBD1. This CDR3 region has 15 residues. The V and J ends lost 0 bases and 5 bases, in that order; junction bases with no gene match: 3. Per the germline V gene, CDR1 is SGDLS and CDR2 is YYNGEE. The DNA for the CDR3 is TGTGCCAGCAGCGTAGGAGGACAGGGAAATGAAAAACTGTTTTTT. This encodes CASSVGGQGNEKLFF.